Following are 20 T cell receptor beta chains from one sample sequenced in a study of blood T cell repertoires in COVID-19. Sequenced by immunoSEQ multiplex PCR; TCRdb stores in-frame clones only, minus some. Of fewer than 700,000 clones in the sample, around 90% were seen once. Input material: peripheral blood. These receptors all come from a woman aged 50 to 65 with COVID-19, enrolled during active disease.

This clone was recorded at least ten times. The chain joins TRBV5-6 to TRBJ2-2, with 10 bases matching TRBD1. Per the germline V gene, CDR1 is SGHDT and CDR2 is YYEEEE. With 4 bases clipped from V and 6 bases from J, the junction kept 3 bases outside the gene matches. The CDR3 contains 14 residues. CDR3 protein: CASSPDRGAGELFF. The CDR3 DNA is TGTGCCAGCAGCCCGGACAGGGGGGCCGGGGAGCTGTTTTTT.

The CDR3 spells CASSSGQFPQPQHF. CDR3 nucleotides: TGTGCCAGCAGCTCGGGTCAATTCCCACAGCCCCAGCATTTT. The rearrangement links TRBV7-9 to TRBJ1-5; no clear D. CDR1 is SEHNR and CDR2 is FQNEAQ in the germline V gene (reference sequence). Deletions cut 4 bases from V and 7 bases from J, with 14 bases between. CDR3 size: 14 residues.

V gene TRBV12-3 or TRBV12-4 combines with J gene TRBJ1-5; TRBD1 is a possible D gene (5 bases). CDR3 length equals 13 residues. Trimming removed 6 bases at V and 7 bases at J, with 13 bases between. In DNA form, the CDR3 reads TGTGCCAGCAGGTCCAGGGAGGAACAGCCCCAGCATTTT. Protein sequence: CASRSREEQPQHF.

This chain links TRBV30 with TRBJ1-4; D unclear. CDR3 length: 13 amino acids. The germline CDR1 and CDR2 sequences are GTSNPN and SVGIG (reference sequence). With 8 bases removed from V and 5 bases from J, the gap between germline ends came to 15 bases. The CDR3 nucleotides read TGTGCCGGAACGGACTTTACGAATGAAAAACTGTTTTTT. Protein: CAGTDFTNEKLFF.

A note on this clone: A junction end diverges from the germline sequence, so it may reflect a read error. CDR3 bases: TGCAGCGACGGGACTAGCGGGGGCCTAAGAGACTTT. Protein sequence: CSDGTSGGLRDF. The chain uses TRBV29-1 and TRBJ2-3, with TRBD2 identical over 14 bases. The V gene's germline CDR1 is SQVTM and CDR2 ANQGSEA. The CDR3 contains 12 residues.

The rearrangement uses TRBV24-1 and TRBJ1-2; D possibly corresponds to TRBD1 (6 bases). The CDR3 has 12 residues. The germline V gene has CDR1 KGHDR and CDR2 SFDVKD. V was cut by 5 bases and J by 4 bases, with 7 bases left in between. CDR3 residues: CATSGDTYGYTF. The CDR3 bases are TGTGCCACCAGTGGGGACACCTATGGCTACACCTTC.

The chain uses TRBV11-2 and TRBJ2-2; D is possibly TRBD2 (5 bases). Germline CDR1 is SGHAT and CDR2 is FQNNGV. V lost 1 base to trimming and J lost 4 bases, with 7 bases between them. The CDR3 runs to 14 residues. Written as DNA, the CDR3 is TGTGCCAGCAGCTTAGTAGCGAGCACCGGGGAGCTGTTTTTT. Translated: CASSLVASTGELFF.

The rearrangement joins TRBV3-1 (or the pseudogene TRBV3-2) to TRBJ1-2; D is unresolved. Between the trimmed V and J ends, which lost 4 bases and 7 bases, there was a span of 10 bases. The CDR3 sequence is 12 residues long. CDR1 and CDR2 (germline): LGHDT, YNNKEL (reference sequence). For the CDR3, the DNA is TGTGCCAGCAGCCTTCGCGGGCTTGGCTACACCTTC. Amino acids: CASSLRGLGYTF.

This clone was recorded a few times. The rearrangement links TRBV30 to TRBJ1-4, with D unclear. Deletions cut 0 bases from V and 1 base from J, with 6 bases between. Looked up from germline, CDR1 is GTSNPN and CDR2 is SVGIG (reference sequence). CDR3 length: 14 residues. The DNA of the CDR3 is TGTGCCTGGAGTGTAGGACTAACTAATGAAAAACTGTTTTTT. As protein: CAWSVGLTNEKLFF.

The chain employs TRBV6-5 and TRBJ2-7, with TRBD1 identical over 7 bases. This CDR3 region has 14 residues. Germline CDR1 MNHEY, CDR2 SVGAGI. V gave up 6 bases and J gave up 3 bases; unmatched junction bases: 8. DNA of the CDR3: TGTGCCAGCAGCCTGACAGGGACGAACTACGAGCAGTACTTC. This codes for CASSLTGTNYEQYF.

The CDR3 loop reads CASSLGGGQDTDTQYF. In nucleotides, the CDR3 is TGTGCCAGCAGCTTAGGGGGGGGACAGGACACAGATACGCAGTATTTT. The V gene is TRBV11-1, the J gene TRBJ2-3, with D possibly being TRBD1 (8 bases). Germline V gene lookup returns CDR1 SGHAT and CDR2 FQDESV (reference sequence). The CDR3 sequence is 16 residues long. With 1 base removed from V and 2 bases from J, the gap between germline ends came to 13 bases.

The chain uses TRBV5-6 and TRBJ2-3; D might be TRBD2 (7 bases). The germline gives CDR1 SGHDT, CDR2 YYEEEE. This CDR3 is built from 16 residues. Trimming pared 7 bases from V and 3 bases from J, leaving 21 bases between. The CDR3 protein is CASGTSQLAITDTQYF. CDR3 coding DNA: TGTGCCAGCGGGACATCCCAACTAGCGATAACAGATACGCAGTATTTT.

The chain carries TRBV30 and TRBJ1-6; D ambiguous. V lost 2 bases to trimming and J lost 6 bases, with 14 bases between them. Germline CDR1 and CDR2: GTSNPN and SVGIG (reference sequence). The CDR3 is made up of 15 amino acids. CDR3 in amino acids: CAWSSIGEFNSPLHF. CDR3 in DNA: TGTGCCTGGAGTTCAATTGGAGAATTTAATTCACCCCTCCACTTT.

The gene calls are TRBV24-1 and TRBJ2-5, with TRBD1 matching 9 bases. Per the germline V gene, CDR1 is KGHDR and CDR2 is SFDVKD. Losses at the gene ends were 0 bases for V and 5 bases for J; bases not matched to a gene: 9. This CDR3 comprises 17 residues. CDR3 amino acids: CATSDLKPGQGGETQYF. The CDR3 DNA reads TGTGCCACCAGTGATTTGAAACCGGGACAGGGCGGGGAGACCCAGTACTTC.

This clone showed up just once. The chain has TRBV2 and TRBJ1-1, with 11 bases aligning to TRBD1. Per germline, CDR1 SNHLY and CDR2 FYNNEI. This CDR3 contains 15 residues. V lost 6 bases to trimming and J lost 5 bases; unmatched junction nucleotides: 8. The CDR3: CASREDRGLVTEAFF. The CDR3 region has the DNA TGTGCCAGCAGGGAGGACAGGGGGCTAGTGACTGAAGCTTTCTTT.

The gene calls are TRBV20-1 and TRBJ2-7, with 7 bases aligning to TRBD1. J gave up 6 bases and V 5 bases, and 4 bases lay outside the gene matches. Per the germline V gene, CDR1 is DFQATT and CDR2 is SNEGSKA (reference sequence). This CDR3 has 11 residues. CDR3 DNA sequence: TGCAGTGCTCAAACAGGGGCCGAGCAGTACTTC. Amino acid sequence: CSAQTGAEQYF.

CDR3 sequence: CAISPQTPTNTGELFF. The DNA of the CDR3 is TGTGCCATCAGCCCCCAGACACCCACGAACACCGGGGAGCTGTTTTTT. The V call is TRBV10-3, the J call TRBJ2-2; unclear D gene. The ends were cut back, 6 bases at V and 0 bases at J, with 14 bases in the middle. CDR1 is ENHRY, CDR2 SYGVKD, per germline. CDR3 length equals 16 residues.

Remarks on this clone: Distinct nucleotide sequences in the sample also encode this CDR3. This chain uses TRBV27 with TRBJ2-2, with TRBD2 matching 8 bases. CDR1 and CDR2 (germline): MNHEY, SMNVEV (reference sequence). The V segment lost 3 bases and the J segment 0 bases; nucleotides outside the gene matches: 0. This CDR3 region has 15 residues. The CDR3 region has the DNA TGTGCCAGCAGTTTCGGGGGGGCGAACACCGGGGAGCTGTTTTTT. Translated: CASSFGGANTGELFF.

The rearrangement joins TRBV10-3 to TRBJ1-2; D is uncertain. The CDR3 extends over 16 amino acids. Germline V gene data show CDR1 as ENHRY and CDR2 as SYGVKD. V dropped 8 bases and J dropped 4 bases, with 23 bases sitting between them. The CDR3 sequence: CAIGPTPGSGVYGYTF. DNA for the CDR3: TGTGCCATCGGACCGACGCCAGGTTCCGGGGTCTATGGCTACACCTTC.

J is TRBJ1-1 and V is TRBV9; 7 nucleotides match TRBD1. Germline CDR1 SGDLS, CDR2 YYNGEE. Trimming took 0 bases from V and 5 from J; bases not matched to a gene: 10. The CDR3 spans 16 residues. CDR3 loop: CASSVGQGELRTEAFF. DNA of the CDR3: TGTGCCAGCAGCGTAGGACAGGGTGAACTGCGGACTGAAGCTTTCTTT. The whole variable domain, filled in from reference TRBV9 and TRBJ1-1, reads DSGVTQTPKHLITATGQRVTLRCSPRSGDLSVYWYQQSLDQGLQFLIQYYNGEERAKGNILERFSAQQFPDLHSELNLSSLELGDSALYFCASSVGQGELRTEAFFGQGTRLTVV.